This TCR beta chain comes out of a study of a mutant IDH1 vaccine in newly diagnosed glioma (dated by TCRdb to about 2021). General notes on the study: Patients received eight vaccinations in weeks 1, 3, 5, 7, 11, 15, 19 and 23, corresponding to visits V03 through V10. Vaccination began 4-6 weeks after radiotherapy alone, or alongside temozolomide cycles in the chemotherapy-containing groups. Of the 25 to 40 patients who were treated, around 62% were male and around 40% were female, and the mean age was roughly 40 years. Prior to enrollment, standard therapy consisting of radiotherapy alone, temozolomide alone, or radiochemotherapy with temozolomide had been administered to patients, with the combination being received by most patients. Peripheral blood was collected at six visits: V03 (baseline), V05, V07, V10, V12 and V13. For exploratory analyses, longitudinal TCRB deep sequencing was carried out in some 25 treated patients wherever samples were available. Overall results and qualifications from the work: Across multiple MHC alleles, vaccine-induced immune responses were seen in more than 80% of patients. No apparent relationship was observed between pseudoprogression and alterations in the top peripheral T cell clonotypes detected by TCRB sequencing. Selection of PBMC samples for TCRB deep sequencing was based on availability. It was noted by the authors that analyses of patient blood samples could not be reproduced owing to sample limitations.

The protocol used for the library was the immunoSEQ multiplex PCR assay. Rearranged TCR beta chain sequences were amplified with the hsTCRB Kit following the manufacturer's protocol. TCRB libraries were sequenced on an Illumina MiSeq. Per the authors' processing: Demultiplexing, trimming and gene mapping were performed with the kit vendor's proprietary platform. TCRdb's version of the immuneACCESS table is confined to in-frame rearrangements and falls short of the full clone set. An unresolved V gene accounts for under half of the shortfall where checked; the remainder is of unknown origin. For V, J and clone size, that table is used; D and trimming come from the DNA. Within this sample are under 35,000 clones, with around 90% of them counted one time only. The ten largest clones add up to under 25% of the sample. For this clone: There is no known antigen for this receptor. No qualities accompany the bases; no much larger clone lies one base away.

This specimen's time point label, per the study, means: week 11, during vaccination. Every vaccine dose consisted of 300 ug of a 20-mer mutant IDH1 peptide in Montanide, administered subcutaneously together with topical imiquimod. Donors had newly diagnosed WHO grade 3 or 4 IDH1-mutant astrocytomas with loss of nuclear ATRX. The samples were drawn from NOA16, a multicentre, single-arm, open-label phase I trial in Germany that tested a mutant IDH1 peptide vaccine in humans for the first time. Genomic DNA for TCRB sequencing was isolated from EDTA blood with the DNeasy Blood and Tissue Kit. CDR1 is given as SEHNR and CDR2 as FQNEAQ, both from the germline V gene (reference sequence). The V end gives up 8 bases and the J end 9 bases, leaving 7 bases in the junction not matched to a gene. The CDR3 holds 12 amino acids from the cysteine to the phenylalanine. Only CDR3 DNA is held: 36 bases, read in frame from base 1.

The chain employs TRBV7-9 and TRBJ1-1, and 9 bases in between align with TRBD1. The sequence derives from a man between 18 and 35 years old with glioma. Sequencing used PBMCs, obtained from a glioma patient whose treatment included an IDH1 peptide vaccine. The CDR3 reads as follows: CASASGTGKAFF. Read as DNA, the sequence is TGTGCCAGCGCCTCCGGGACAGGGAAAGCTTTCTTT.